The entry below describes one T cell receptor (beta chain). Using immunoSEQ multiplex PCR, the repertoire was profiled, and TCRdb retains in-frame clones only, with some absent. The sample contains 50,000 to 70,000 clones, roughly 91% of which appear only once. The source of the sample is a study of T cell changes during pregnancy in multiple sclerosis. There are 15 residues in the CDR3. Germline assignment: CDR1 MNHEY and CDR2 SVGAGI. V shed 2 bases and J shed 2 bases, with 13 bases lying between them. V is TRBV6-5 and J is TRBJ2-7; a possible D gene is TRBD1 (6 bases). This receptor was taken from a female donor in good health, enrolled as a control in a pregnancy study. The source was peripheral blood, collected after pregnancy. Written as DNA, the CDR3 is TGTGCCAGCAGTTACCTCCAGGGGCCCCCCTACGAGCAGTACTTC. Translated, it gives CASSYLQGPPYEQYF.